This T cell receptor (beta chain) appears in the sequencing data of a study of immune characterization of retroperitoneal liposarcoma (dated by TCRdb to the late 2010s). As a fraction of the sample, this clonotype is large (0.1 to 1%). The target of this receptor is not known. No qualities accompany the bases; no much larger clone lies one base away. Libraries were constructed by PCR. Sequencing was carried out with a NextSeq 500. The raw public reads went through TCRdb reprocessing: fastp at Q25, MiXCR clone calling, in-frame beta chains kept. CDR3 protein sequences are deduplicated, and each keeps its most common genes and DNA. This sample has around 3,000 distinct CDR3 sequences in its table, and around 43% of those were observed once. The ten biggest clones cover around half of the sample. Trimming costs V 2 bases and J 10 bases, and their ends lie 14 bases apart. From the cysteine up to the phenylalanine, the CDR3 has a length of 13 residues. The sequence is cut down to CDR3 DNA, 39 bases in frame from base 1. CDR1 and CDR2 are read off the germline V gene (reference sequence) as MNHNY and SVGAGI.

The source of this sequence is a male donor with retroperitoneal liposarcoma. In this chain, TRBV6-6 is recombined with TRBJ1-1; the D gene is possibly TRBD1, with 5 bases matching. Sequencing was done on a sample of tumor tissue. The CDR3 loop reads CASSYAPRDGAFF. The nucleotide sequence reads as follows: TGTGCCAGCAGTTACGCTCCCCGGGACGGAGCTTTCTTT.